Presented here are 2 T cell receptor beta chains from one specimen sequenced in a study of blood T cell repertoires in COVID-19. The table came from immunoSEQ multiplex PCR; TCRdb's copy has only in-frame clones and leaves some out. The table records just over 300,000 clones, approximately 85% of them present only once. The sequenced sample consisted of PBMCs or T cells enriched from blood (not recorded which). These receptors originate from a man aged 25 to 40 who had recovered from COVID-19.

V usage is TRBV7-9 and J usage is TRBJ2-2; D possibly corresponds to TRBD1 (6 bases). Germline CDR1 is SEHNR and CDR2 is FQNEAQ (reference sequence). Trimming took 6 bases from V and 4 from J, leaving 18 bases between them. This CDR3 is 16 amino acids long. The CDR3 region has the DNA TGTGCCAGCAGATTTACAGGGCGACTGAGCACCGGGGAGCTGTTTTTT. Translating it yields CASRFTGRLSTGELFF.

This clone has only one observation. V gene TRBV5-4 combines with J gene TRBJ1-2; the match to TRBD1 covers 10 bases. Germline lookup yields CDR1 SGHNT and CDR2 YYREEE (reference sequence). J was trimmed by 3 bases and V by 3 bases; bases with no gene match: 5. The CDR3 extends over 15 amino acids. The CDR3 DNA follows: TGTGCCAGCAGCTCCGGGACAGGGGAAGACTATGGCTACACCTTC. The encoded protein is CASSSGTGEDYGYTF.